The TCR beta chain under discussion was sequenced for a study of vaccination effects on CD4 cells after COVID-19. Sequenced by immunoSEQ multiplex PCR; TCRdb stores in-frame clones only, minus some. In the table there are about 72,000 clones, roughly three quarters of which are singletons. About this clone: As yet, its antigen is unknown.

CD4+ T cells were isolated after 10 days of culture. This sample comprised CD4+ T cells from PBMCs cultured without peptide, obtained before COVID-19 vaccination. This sequence originates from a human donor who received a COVID-19 vaccine.

The CDR3 nucleotides are TGTGCCAGCAGCCCCCGGACAGGGGGGGGAACTGAAGCTTTCTTT. This gives the protein CASSPRTGGGTEAFF. V gene TRBV7-2 combines with J gene TRBJ1-1; 10 nucleotides line up with TRBD1. Trimming removed 5 bases from V and 5 bases from J; junction bases left unmatched: 8. Germline CDR1 reads SGHTA; CDR2 reads FQGNSA. The CDR3 extends over 15 amino acids.